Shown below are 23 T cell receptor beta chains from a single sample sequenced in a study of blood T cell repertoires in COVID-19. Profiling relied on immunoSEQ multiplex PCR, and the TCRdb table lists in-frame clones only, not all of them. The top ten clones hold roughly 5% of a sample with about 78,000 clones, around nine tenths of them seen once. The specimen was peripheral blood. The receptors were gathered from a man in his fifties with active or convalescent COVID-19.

The CDR3 DNA follows: TGCAGTGCTAGTTTTCCCGGCAGGGCCTACGAGCAGTACGTC. Translated: CSASFPGRAYEQYV. J is TRBJ2-7 and V is TRBV20-1; D may be TRBD1 (5 bases). Trimming cost V 3 bases and J 2 bases, with 14 bases left between them. Germline assignment: CDR1 DFQATT and CDR2 SNEGSKA (reference sequence). The CDR3 loop spans 14 amino acids.

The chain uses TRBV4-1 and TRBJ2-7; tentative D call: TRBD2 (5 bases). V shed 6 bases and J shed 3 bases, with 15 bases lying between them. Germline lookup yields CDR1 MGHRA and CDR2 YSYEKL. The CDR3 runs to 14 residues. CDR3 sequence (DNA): TGCGCCAGCAGTCGCATCCTAACTAGCTACGAGCAGTACGTC. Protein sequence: CASSRILTSYEQYV.

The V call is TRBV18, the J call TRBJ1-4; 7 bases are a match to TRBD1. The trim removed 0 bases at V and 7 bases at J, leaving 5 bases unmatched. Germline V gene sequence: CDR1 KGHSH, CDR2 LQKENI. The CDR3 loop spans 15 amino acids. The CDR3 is CASSPPGQASEKLFF. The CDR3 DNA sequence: TGTGCCAGCTCACCACCCGGACAGGCTAGTGAAAAACTGTTTTTT.

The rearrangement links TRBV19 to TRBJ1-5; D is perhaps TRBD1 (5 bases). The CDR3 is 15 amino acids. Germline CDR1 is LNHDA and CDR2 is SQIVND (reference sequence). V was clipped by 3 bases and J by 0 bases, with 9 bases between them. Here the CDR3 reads CASSMSRASNQPQHF. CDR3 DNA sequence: TGTGCCAGTAGTATGTCCAGGGCTAGCAATCAGCCCCAGCATTTT.

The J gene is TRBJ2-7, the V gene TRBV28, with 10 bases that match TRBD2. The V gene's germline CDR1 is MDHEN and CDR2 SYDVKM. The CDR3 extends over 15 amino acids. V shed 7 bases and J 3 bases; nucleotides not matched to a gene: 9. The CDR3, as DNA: TGTGCCAGCATCCTCGTAGCGGGGGGTTTCTACGAGCAGTACTTC. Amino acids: CASILVAGGFYEQYF.

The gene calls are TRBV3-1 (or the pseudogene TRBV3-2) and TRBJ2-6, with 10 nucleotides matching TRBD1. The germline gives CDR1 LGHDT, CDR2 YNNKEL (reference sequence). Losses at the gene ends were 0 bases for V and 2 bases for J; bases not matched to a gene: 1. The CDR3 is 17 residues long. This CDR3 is CASSQEGQGAGANVLTF. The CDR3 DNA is TGTGCCAGCAGCCAAGAAGGACAGGGGGCTGGGGCCAACGTCCTGACTTTC.

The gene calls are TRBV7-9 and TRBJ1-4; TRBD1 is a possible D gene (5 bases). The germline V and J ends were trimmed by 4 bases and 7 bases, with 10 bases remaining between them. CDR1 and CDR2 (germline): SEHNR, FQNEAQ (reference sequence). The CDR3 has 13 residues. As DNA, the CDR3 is TGTGCCAGCAGCTCCACGGGGGGTGAAAAACTGTTTTTT. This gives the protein CASSSTGGEKLFF.

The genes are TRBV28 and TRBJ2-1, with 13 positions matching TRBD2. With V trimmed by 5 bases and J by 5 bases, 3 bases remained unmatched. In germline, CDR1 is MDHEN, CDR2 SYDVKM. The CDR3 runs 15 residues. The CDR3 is CASSQGLAGNNEQFF. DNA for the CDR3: TGTGCCAGCAGTCAGGGACTAGCGGGGAACAATGAGCAGTTCTTC.

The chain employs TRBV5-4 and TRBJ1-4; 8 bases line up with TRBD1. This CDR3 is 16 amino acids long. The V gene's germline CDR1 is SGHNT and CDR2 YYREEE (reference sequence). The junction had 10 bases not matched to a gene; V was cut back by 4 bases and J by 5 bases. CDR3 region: CASSLGGWTGNEKLFF. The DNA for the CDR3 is TGTGCCAGCAGCCTGGGGGGCTGGACAGGGAATGAAAAACTGTTTTTT.

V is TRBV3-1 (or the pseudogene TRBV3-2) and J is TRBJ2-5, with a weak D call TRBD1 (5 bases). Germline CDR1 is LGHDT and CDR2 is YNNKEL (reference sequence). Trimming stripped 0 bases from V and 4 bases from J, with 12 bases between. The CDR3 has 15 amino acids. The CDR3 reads CASSQDTVRVETQYF. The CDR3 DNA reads TGTGCCAGCAGCCAAGATACGGTCAGGGTAGAGACCCAGTACTTC.

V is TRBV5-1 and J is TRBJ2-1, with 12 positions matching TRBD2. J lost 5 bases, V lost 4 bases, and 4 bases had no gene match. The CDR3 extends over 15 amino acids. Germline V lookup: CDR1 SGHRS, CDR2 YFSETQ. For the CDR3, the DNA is TGCGCCAGCAGCGCGCTAGCGGGGGGGCACAATGAGCAGTTCTTC. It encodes CASSALAGGHNEQFF.

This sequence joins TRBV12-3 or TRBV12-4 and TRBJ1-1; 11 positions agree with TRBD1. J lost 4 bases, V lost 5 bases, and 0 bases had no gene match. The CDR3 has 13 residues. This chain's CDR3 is CASSGTGGTEAFF. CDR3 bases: TGTGCCAGCAGTGGGACAGGGGGCACTGAAGCTTTCTTT.

CDR3 DNA sequence: TGTGCCAGCAGTGAATTTGTCAGCGGGGCCGGCTCCTACAATGAGCAGTTCTTC. As protein: CASSEFVSGAGSYNEQFF. The chain recombines TRBV2 with TRBJ2-1; 7 positions agree with TRBD2. V trimming: 2 bases; J trimming: 0 bases; junction bases outside the gene matches: 10. CDR3 length equals 18 residues. Germline CDR1 reads SNHLY; CDR2 reads FYNNEI.

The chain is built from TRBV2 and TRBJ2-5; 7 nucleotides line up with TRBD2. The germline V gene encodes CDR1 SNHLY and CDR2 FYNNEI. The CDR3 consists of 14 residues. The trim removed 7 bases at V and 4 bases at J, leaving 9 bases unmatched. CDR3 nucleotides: TGTGCCAGCACGGCGAGCGGGGCGGGAGAGACCCAGTACTTC. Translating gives CASTASGAGETQYF.

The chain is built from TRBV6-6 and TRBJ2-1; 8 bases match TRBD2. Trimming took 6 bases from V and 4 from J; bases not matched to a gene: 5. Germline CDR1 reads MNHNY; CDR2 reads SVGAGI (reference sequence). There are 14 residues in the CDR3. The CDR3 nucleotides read TGTGCCAGCAGCCGGACTAGCCGATACAATGAGCAGTTCTTC. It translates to CASSRTSRYNEQFF.

Here the CDR3 DNA reads TGTGCCAGCAGCTCAAGACAGTCTAATGAAAAACTGTTTTTT. This codes for CASSSRQSNEKLFF. This chain connects TRBV5-4 to TRBJ1-4; TRBD1 is a possible D gene (5 bases). This CDR3 has 14 residues. Germline V gives CDR1 SGHNT, CDR2 YYREEE (reference sequence). V lost 3 bases and J 3 bases, leaving 9 bases between the germline ends.

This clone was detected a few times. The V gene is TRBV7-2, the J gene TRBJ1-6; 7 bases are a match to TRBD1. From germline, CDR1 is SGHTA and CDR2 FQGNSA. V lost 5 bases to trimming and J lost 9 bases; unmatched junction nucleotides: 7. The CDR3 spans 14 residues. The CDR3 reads CASSNRDRFSPLHF. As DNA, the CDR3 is TGTGCCAGCAGCAACCGGGACAGATTTTCACCCCTCCACTTT. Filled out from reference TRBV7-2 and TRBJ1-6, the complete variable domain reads GAGVSQSPSNKVTEKGKDVELRCDPISGHTALYWYRQSLGQGLEFLIYFQGNSAPDKSGLPSDRFSAERTGGSVSTLTIQRTQQEDSAVYLCASSNRDRFSPLHFGNGTRLTVT.

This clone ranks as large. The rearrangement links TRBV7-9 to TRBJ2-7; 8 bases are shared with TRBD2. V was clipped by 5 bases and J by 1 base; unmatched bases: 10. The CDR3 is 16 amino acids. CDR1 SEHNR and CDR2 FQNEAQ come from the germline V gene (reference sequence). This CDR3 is CASSQYNGGGSYEQYF. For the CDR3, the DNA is TGTGCCAGCAGCCAATACAACGGCGGGGGGTCCTACGAGCAGTACTTC.

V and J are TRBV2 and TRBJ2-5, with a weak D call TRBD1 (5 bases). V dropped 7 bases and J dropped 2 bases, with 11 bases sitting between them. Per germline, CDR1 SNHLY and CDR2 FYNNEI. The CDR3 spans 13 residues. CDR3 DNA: TGTGCCAGCAAGCGACAGACTCAAGAGACCCAGTACTTC. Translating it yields CASKRQTQETQYF. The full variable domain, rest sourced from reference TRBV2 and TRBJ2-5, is EPEVTQTPSHQVTQMGQEVILRCVPISNHLYFYWYRQILGQKVEFLVSFYNNEISEKSEIFDDQFSVERPDGSNFTLKIRSTKLEDSAMYFCASKRQTQETQYFGPGTRLLVL.

Here the CDR3 DNA reads TGCGCCAGCAGCGGGACTAGCGGGGGGGCCATGGGAACAGATACGCAGTATTTT. Translating it yields CASSGTSGGAMGTDTQYF. This rearrangement joins TRBV5-1 to TRBJ2-3, with 16 bases fitting TRBD2. The CDR3 sequence is 18 residues long. Trimming cost V 4 bases and J 3 bases; bases outside gene matches: 8. CDR1 SGHRS and CDR2 YFSETQ come from the germline V gene.

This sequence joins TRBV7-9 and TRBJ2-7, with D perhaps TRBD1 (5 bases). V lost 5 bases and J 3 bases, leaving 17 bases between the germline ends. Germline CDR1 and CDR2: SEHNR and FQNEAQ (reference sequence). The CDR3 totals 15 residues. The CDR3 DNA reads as TGTGCCAGCAGCCAGGGCCTCCTACAAGGCTACGAGCAGTACGTC. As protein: CASSQGLLQGYEQYV.

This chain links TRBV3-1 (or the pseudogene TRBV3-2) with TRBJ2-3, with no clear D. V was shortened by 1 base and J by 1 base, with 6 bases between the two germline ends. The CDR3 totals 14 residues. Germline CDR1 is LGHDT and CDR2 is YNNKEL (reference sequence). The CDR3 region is CASSQVIGTDTQYF. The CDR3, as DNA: TGTGCCAGCAGCCAAGTTATAGGCACAGATACGCAGTATTTT.

In nucleotides, the CDR3 is TGCGCCAGCAGCCAAGATGCAGGGGTCTTAAATGGAGAGACCCAGTACTTC. Translation gives CASSQDAGVLNGETQYF. The V gene is TRBV4-3, the J gene TRBJ2-5; D is possibly TRBD1 (6 bases). CDR1 is LGHNA and CDR2 is YSLEER in the germline V gene. The CDR3 covers 17 residues. Between the trimmed V and J ends, which lost 0 bases and 4 bases, there was a span of 18 bases.